Below are 16 T cell receptor beta chains sequenced from a single sample in a study of response to subunit inactivated influenza vaccine. TCRdb reanalysed the RT-PCR reads using MiXCR and keeps one entry per CDR3 protein. The sample has 530,000 or so distinct CDR3 sequences, about 25% seen once. Sequenced material: CD4+ T cells sorted from PBMCs, taken about 5 days after vaccination. Every receptor here comes from a man aged 45-65 years who received an inactivated influenza vaccine.

This rearrangement joins TRBV29-1 to TRBJ1-2; the D gene is possibly TRBD1 (5 bases). CDR1 SQVTM and CDR2 ANQGSEA come from the germline V gene. Trimming left V 7 bases short and J 0 bases short, with 12 bases between. The CDR3 runs to 13 residues. This CDR3 reads CSGTNAANYGYTF. CDR3 DNA: TGCAGCGGGACAAACGCCGCTAACTATGGCTACACCTTC.

The chain has TRBV6-1 and TRBJ2-4; 8 nucleotides agree with TRBD2. With 4 bases clipped from V and 5 bases from J, the junction kept 7 bases outside the gene matches. This CDR3 spans 15 amino acids. The germline V gene encodes CDR1 MNHNS and CDR2 SASEGT. For the CDR3, the DNA is TGTGCCAGCAGTGTAGCGGGACTAACCGAAAACATTCAGTACTTC. It is translated as CASSVAGLTENIQYF.

This clonotype has more than one count but fewer than ten. V gene TRBV4-1 combines with J gene TRBJ2-3; 9 bases fit TRBD2. Germline V lookup: CDR1 MGHRA, CDR2 YSYEKL. Trimming cost V 2 bases and J 0 bases; bases outside gene matches: 3. This CDR3 comprises 16 residues. The CDR3 loop reads CASSQRAGGSTDTQYF. For the CDR3, the DNA is TGCGCCAGCAGCCAAAGAGCGGGGGGTAGCACAGATACGCAGTATTTT.

This clonotype was observed a handful of times. This rearrangement joins TRBV9 to TRBJ2-1, with D maybe TRBD2 (6 bases). V lost 4 bases and J 3 bases, leaving 14 bases between the germline ends. This CDR3 region has 15 residues. Germline V gives CDR1 SGDLS, CDR2 YYNGEE. In DNA, the CDR3 is TGTGCCAGCAGCCAGACTAGTGGTTACTACAATGAGCAGTTCTTC. Amino acid sequence: CASSQTSGYYNEQFF.

This clonotype showed up just a few times. This chain connects TRBV11-1 to TRBJ2-7; possibly TRBD1 or TRBD2 for D (6 bases each). The length of the CDR3 is 18 residues. The V gene lost 5 bases and the J gene lost 0 bases, with 23 bases spanning the gap. Looked up from germline, CDR1 is SGHAT and CDR2 is FQDESV (reference sequence). The DNA of the CDR3 is TGTGCCAGCAGCCCGATATGGGGGGCTGGGGAGAGCTCCTACGAGCAGTACTTC. Translating gives CASSPIWGAGESSYEQYF.

This clonotype was seen a few times. CDR3 loop: CAWSGLAGGPGYNEQFF. The CDR3 DNA is TGTGCCTGGAGTGGGCTAGCGGGAGGGCCGGGGTACAATGAGCAGTTCTTC. This chain connects TRBV30 to TRBJ2-1; 12 bases align to TRBD2. The CDR3 has 17 amino acids. J gave up 4 bases and V 1 base, and 8 bases lay outside the gene matches. Germline CDR1 reads GTSNPN; CDR2 reads SVGIG (reference sequence). The variable domain in full, with the rest retrieved from reference TRBV30 and TRBJ2-1, is SQTIHQWPATLVQPVGSPLSLECTVEGTSNPNLYWYRQAAGRGLQLLFYSVGIGQISSEVPQNLSASRPQDRQFILSSKKLLLSDSGFYLCAWSGLAGGPGYNEQFFGPGTRLTVL.

This clonotype was observed a handful of times. V and J are TRBV5-1 and TRBJ2-2; D is ambiguous. V lost 0 bases to trimming and J lost 2 bases, with 17 bases between them. This CDR3 is 18 amino acids long. The V gene's germline CDR1 is SGHRS and CDR2 YFSETQ. CDR3 in DNA: TGCGCCAGCAGCTTGGTACAGAAACAAGATTTAAACACCGGGGAGCTGTTTTTT. Translating gives CASSLVQKQDLNTGELFF.

The V gene is TRBV4-2, the J gene TRBJ2-7; D is possibly TRBD2 (5 bases). V lost 1 base, J lost 6 bases, and 16 bases lay in between. This CDR3 region has 15 residues. In germline, CDR1 is LGHNA, CDR2 YNFKEQ. CDR3 protein: CASSQGYGRSGEQYF. Written as DNA, the CDR3 is TGTGCCAGCAGCCAAGGATACGGAAGGAGCGGCGAGCAGTACTTC.

V gene TRBV10-2 combines with J gene TRBJ2-7; 7 nucleotides align to TRBD1. The V gene end was trimmed by 1 base and the J gene end by 2 bases; junction bases not matched to a gene: 8. The V gene's germline CDR1 is WSHSY and CDR2 SAAADI. The CDR3 has 16 residues. The CDR3 protein is CASSELDRAKTYEQYF. CDR3 bases: TGCGCCAGCAGTGAGTTAGACAGGGCTAAAACCTACGAGCAGTACTTC.

This clonotype was detected a few times. This chain joins TRBV5-1 and TRBJ2-3; D not resolved. The CDR3 covers 15 residues. Trimming removed 3 bases from V and 1 base from J, with 12 bases in between. CDR1 is SGHRS, CDR2 YFSETQ, per germline. In DNA form, the CDR3 reads TGCGCCAGCAGCTCCTTTGGGCAACGCACAGATACGCAGTATTTT. Translated, it gives CASSSFGQRTDTQYF.

The genes are TRBV7-6 and TRBJ1-1, with D possibly TRBD1 on 6 matching bases. Germline CDR1 reads SGHVS; CDR2 reads FNYEAQ. Trimming removed 4 bases at V and 3 bases at J, with 15 bases between. CDR3 size: 15 residues. CDR3 sequence (DNA): TGTGCCAGCAGCTACCCTTGGGGGGCGGACACTGAAGCTTTCTTT. Its translation: CASSYPWGADTEAFF.

V and J are TRBV20-1 and TRBJ2-4; D is uncertain. The germline CDR1 and CDR2 sequences are DFQATT and SNEGSKA (reference sequence). V was shortened by 1 base and J by 1 base, with 11 bases between the two germline ends. This CDR3 spans 15 amino acids. As DNA, the CDR3 is TGCAGTGCTAGAGGCTCGCGTAATGCCAAAAACATTCAGTACTTC. This codes for CSARGSRNAKNIQYF.

This clonotype was seen more than once but under ten times. V is TRBV12-3 or TRBV12-4 and J is TRBJ2-1; 11 bases fit TRBD1. J was trimmed by 5 bases and V by 6 bases; bases with no gene match: 0. This CDR3 spans 13 amino acids. In DNA, the CDR3 is TGTGCCAGCAGGGACAGGGGGCACAATGAGCAGTTCTTC. Amino acids: CASRDRGHNEQFF.

The V call is TRBV5-1, the J call TRBJ2-2; D may be TRBD1 (5 bases). The CDR3 spans 14 residues. From germline, CDR1 is SGHRS and CDR2 YFSETQ. V was pared by 6 bases and J by 0 bases, with 9 bases between. The CDR3 spells CASIGQANTGELFF. In DNA form, the CDR3 reads TGCGCCAGCATCGGACAAGCGAACACCGGGGAGCTGTTTTTT.

This clonotype has more than one count but fewer than ten. This chain uses TRBV29-1 with TRBJ2-7; tentatively, D is TRBD1 (6 bases). Germline-derived CDR1 and CDR2 are SQVTM and ANQGSEA. This CDR3 region has 14 residues. V was trimmed by 3 bases and J by 3 bases, leaving 15 bases between them. CDR3 residues: CSVEDDGQNYEQYF. The CDR3, as DNA: TGCAGCGTTGAGGACGACGGACAGAACTACGAGCAGTACTTC.

V and J are TRBV27 and TRBJ2-2; D is perhaps TRBD2 (7 bases). The CDR3 consists of 16 residues. CDR1 and CDR2 from the germline V gene are MNHEY and SMNVEV (reference sequence). Trimming left V 0 bases short and J 6 bases short, with 14 bases between. DNA for the CDR3: TGTGCCAGCAGTTTATCGGGGGGGCCGAGAGCCGGGGAGCTGTTTTTT. This sequence encodes CASSLSGGPRAGELFF.